Below, one T cell receptor (beta chain) is given with its context. Per the study methods: Amplification from reference gene primers served as the basis for estimated nucleated cell counts. The assay was immunoSEQ multiplex PCR, and TCRdb's table has in-frame clones only and misses some. V and J calls plus clone size are reproduced from that table; the DNA served to infer D and trimming. Counted here are about 200,000 clones, about nine tenths occurring once; the ten biggest clones make up around 2.1%. This entry is derived from a study of blood T cell repertoires in COVID-19. Study overall: Researchers got acute and convalescent COVID-19 samples from the United States, Italy and Spain.

Participants were aged about 18 to 100 years from about 25 US areas. Before being deemed recovered, Cohort 3 donors had two negative PCRs, clearance, or symptom resolution. This sequence was found in a young woman who had recovered from COVID-19. The sample was PBMCs or T cells enriched from blood (not recorded which).

CDR3 sequence reads: CAISAGIRGTDTQYF. As DNA, the CDR3 is TGTGCCATCAGTGCGGGGATCCGGGGGACCGATACGCAGTATTTT. J is TRBJ2-3 and V is TRBV10-3; tentatively, D is TRBD2 (6 bases). Trimming removed 4 bases at V and 6 bases at J, with 17 bases between. Germline V gives CDR1 ENHRY, CDR2 SYGVKD. The CDR3 loop spans 15 amino acids.